This TCR beta chain was documented in a study of response to subunit inactivated influenza vaccine. Overall study results and limits: New T cells are recruited in small numbers by each seasonal influenza vaccination, according to the authors' suggestion.

MiXCR, applied by TCRdb to the RT-PCR reads, yields one record per CDR3 protein. The table shows fewer than 250,000 distinct CDR3 sequences, with 13% to 15% occurring only once. The table lists this clonotype with a few counts. The antigen is not known. This CDR3 has 16 residues. Unmatched junction bases numbered 11, after V lost 4 bases and J lost 8 bases. The source was CD8+ T cells sorted from PBMCs, collected about 5 days after vaccination. The J gene is TRBJ1-4, the V gene TRBV12-3 or TRBV12-4, with 9 bases that match TRBD1. This TCR derives from a man between 45 and 60 years old who received an inactivated influenza vaccine. CDR3 coding DNA: TGTGCCAGCAGTTCCTTCAAGGACAGGGGAGAGGAAAAACTGTTTTTT. This codes for CASSSFKDRGEEKLFF.